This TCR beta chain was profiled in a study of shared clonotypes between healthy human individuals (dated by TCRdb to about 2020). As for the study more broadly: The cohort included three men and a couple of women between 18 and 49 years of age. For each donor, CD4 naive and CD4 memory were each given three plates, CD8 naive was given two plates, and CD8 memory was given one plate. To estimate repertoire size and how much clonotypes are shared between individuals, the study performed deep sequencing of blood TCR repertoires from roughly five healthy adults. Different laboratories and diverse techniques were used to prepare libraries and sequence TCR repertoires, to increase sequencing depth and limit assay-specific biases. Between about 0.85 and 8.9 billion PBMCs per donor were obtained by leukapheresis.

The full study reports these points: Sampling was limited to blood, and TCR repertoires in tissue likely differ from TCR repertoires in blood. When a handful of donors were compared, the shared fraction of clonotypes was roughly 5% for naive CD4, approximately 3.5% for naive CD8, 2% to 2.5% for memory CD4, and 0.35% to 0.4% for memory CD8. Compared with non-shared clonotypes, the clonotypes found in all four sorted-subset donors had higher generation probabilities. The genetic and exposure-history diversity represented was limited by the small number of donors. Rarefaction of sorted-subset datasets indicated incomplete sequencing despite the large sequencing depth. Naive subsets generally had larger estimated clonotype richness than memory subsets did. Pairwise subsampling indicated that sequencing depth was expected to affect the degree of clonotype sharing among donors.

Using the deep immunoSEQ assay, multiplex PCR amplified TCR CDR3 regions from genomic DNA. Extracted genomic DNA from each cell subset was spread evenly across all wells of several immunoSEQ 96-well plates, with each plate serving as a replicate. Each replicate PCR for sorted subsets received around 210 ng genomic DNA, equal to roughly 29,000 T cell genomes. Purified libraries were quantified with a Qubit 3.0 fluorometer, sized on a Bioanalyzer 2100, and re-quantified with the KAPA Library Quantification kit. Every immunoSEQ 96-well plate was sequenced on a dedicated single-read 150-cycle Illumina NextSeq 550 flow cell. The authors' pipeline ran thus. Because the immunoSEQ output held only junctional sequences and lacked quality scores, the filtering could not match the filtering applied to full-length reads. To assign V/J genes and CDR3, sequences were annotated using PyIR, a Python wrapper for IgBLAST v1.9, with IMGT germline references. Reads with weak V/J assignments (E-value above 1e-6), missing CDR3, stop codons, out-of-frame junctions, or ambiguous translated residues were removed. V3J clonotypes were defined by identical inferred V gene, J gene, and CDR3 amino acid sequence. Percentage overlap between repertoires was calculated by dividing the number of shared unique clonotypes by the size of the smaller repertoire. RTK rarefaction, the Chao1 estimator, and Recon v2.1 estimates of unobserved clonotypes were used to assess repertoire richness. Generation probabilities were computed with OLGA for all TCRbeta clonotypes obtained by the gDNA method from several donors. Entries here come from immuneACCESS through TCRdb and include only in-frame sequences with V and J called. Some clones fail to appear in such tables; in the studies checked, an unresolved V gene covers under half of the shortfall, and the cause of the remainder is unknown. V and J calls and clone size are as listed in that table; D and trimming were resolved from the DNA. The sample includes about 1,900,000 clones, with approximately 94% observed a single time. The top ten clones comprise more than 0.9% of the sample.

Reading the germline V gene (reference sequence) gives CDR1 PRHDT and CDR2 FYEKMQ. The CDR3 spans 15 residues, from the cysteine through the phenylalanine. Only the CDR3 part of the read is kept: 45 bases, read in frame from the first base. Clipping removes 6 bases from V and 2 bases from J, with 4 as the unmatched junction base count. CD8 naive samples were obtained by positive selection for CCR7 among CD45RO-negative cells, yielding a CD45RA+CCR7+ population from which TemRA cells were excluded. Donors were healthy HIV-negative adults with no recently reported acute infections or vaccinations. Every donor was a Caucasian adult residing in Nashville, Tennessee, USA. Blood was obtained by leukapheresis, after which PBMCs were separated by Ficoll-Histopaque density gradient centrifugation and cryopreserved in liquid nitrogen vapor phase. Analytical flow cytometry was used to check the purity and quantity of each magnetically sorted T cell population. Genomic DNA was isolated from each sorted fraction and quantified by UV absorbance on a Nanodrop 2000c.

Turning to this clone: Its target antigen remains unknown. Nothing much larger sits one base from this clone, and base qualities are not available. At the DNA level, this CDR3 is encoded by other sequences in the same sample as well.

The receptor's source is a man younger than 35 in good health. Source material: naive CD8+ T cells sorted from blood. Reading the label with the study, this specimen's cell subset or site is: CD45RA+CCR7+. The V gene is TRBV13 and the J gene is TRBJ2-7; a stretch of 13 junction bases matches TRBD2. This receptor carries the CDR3 CASSSGLAGAYEQYF. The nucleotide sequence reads TGTGCCAGCAGTTCCGGACTAGCGGGGGCCTACGAGCAGTACTTC.